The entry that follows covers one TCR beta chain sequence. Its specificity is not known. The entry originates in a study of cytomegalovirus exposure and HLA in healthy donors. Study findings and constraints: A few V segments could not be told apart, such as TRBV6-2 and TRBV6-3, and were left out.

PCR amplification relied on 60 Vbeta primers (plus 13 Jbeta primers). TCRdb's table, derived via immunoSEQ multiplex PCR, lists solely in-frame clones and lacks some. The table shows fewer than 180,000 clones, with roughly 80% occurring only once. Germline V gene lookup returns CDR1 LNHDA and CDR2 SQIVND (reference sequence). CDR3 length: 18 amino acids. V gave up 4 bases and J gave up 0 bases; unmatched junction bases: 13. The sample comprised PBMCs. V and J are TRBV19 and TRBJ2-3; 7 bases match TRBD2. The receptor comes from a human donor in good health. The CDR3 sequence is CASSKAPTSATSTDTQYF. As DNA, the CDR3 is TGTGCCAGTAGTAAGGCCCCAACTAGCGCCACTAGCACAGATACGCAGTATTTT.